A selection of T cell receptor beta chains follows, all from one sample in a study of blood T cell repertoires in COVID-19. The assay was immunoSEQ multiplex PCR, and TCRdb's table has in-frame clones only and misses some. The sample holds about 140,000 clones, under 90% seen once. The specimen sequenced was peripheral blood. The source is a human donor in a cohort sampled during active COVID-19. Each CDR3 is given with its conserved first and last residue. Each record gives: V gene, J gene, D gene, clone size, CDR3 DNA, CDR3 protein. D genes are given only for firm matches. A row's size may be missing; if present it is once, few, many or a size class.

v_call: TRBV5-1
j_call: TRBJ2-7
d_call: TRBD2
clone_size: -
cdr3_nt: TGCGCCAGCAGGACCGAGGGCGGGGGGTTCTACGAGCAGTACTTC
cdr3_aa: CASRTEGGGFYEQYF

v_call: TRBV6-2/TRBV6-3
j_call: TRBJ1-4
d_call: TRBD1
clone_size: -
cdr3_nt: TGTGCCAGCAGTCCAGGGGGTGCTAATGAAAAACTGTTTTTT
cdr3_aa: CASSPGGANEKLFF

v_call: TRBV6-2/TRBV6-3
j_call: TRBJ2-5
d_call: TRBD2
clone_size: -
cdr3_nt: TGTGCCAGCAGTGGACCGGGACTACGCAACCAAGAGACCCAGTACTTC
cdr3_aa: CASSGPGLRNQETQYF

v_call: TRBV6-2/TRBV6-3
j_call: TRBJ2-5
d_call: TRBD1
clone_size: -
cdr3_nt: TGTGCCAGCAGCCCGACAGGGGATCGAGGCGAGACCCAGTACTTC
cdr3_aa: CASSPTGDRGETQYF

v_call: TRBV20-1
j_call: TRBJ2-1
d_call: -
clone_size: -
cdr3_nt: TGCAGTGCTAGGTCCGGGGTCATGCAGTTCTTC
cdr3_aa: CSARSGVMQFF

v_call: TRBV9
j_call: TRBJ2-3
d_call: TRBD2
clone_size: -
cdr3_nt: TGTGCCAGCAGCATCCGGACTAGCGGCACAGATACGCAGTATTTT
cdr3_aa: CASSIRTSGTDTQYF

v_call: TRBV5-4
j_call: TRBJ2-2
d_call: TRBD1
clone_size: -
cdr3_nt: TGTGCCAGCGAGGGACAGGGGAACACCGGGGAGCTGTTTTTT
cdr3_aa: CASEGQGNTGELFF

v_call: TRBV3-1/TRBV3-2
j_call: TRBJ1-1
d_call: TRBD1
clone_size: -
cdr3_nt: TGTGCCAGCAGCCATCTCGACAGGGGGACTGAAGCTTTCTTT
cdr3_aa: CASSHLDRGTEAFF

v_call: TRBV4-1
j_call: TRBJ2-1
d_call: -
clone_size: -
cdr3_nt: TGCGCCAGCAGCCAAGCTAGTGTCTACAATGAGCAGTTCTTC
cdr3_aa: CASSQASVYNEQFF

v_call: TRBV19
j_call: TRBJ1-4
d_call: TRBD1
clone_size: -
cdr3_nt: TGTGCCAGTAGTATAGAACAGGGGGCTAGTGAAAAACTGTTTTTT
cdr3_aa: CASSIEQGASEKLFF

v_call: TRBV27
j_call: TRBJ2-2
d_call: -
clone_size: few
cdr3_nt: TGTGCCAGCAGTTGGGAGGGGGGGTCGAACACCGGGGAGCTGTTTTTT
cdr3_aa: CASSWEGGSNTGELFF

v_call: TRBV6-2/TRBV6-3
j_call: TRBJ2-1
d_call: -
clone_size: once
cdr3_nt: TGTGCCAGCAGTTACATGGCGGGGGCGGATCTCGGCAATGAGCAGTTCTTC
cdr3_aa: CASSYMAGADLGNEQFF

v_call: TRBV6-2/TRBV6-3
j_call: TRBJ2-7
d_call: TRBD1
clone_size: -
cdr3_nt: TGTGCCAGCAGTTACCCCTACCGACAGGGGCCTTCCTACGAGCAGTACTTC
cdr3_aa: CASSYPYRQGPSYEQYF

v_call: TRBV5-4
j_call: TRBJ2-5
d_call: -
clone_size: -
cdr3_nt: TGTGCCAGCAGCCCAGGGACAAGCCAAGAGACCCAGTACTTC
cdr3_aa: CASSPGTSQETQYF

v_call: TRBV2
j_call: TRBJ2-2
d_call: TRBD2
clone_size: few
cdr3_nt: TGTGCCAGCAGTGCCCGGGAGGGGTCACAGACCGGGGAGCTGTTTTTT
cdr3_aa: CASSAREGSQTGELFF

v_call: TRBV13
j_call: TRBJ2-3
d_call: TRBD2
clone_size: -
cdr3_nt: TGTGCCAGCGCAGATTCGACTAGCGGTGGCCCAGATACGCAGTATTTT
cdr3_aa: CASADSTSGGPDTQYF

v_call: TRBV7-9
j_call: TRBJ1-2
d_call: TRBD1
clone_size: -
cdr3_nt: TGTGCCAGCAGCTTAGGGACAGGGACTGGCTACACCTTC
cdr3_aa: CASSLGTGTGYTF

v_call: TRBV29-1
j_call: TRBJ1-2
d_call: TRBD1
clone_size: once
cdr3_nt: TGCAGCGTCGGGACAGGGTGGGGCTACACCTTC
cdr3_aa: CSVGTGWGYTF

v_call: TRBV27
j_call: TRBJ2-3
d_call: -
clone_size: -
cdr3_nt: TGTGCCAGCAGCTCAAGGTGGGGCAGGGGCACAGATACGCAGTATTTT
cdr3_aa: CASSSRWGRGTDTQYF

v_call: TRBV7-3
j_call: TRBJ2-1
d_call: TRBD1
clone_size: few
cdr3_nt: TGTGCCAGCAGCTTGATGGACAGGGTTAATGAGCAGTTCTTC
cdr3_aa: CASSLMDRVNEQFF

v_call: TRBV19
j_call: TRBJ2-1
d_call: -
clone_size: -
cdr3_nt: TGTGCCAGTAGTGGAGACTTCCCCTCCTACAATGAGCAGTTCTTC
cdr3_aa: CASSGDFPSYNEQFF

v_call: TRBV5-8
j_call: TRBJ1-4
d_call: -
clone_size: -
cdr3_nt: TGTGCCAGCAGCTTGGCCATAGCAAAACTGTTTTTT
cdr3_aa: CASSLAIAKLFF

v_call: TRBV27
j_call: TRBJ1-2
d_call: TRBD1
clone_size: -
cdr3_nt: TGTGCCAGCAGTCCGGGGACAGTAACGGGCTATGGCTACACCTTC
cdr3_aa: CASSPGTVTGYGYTF

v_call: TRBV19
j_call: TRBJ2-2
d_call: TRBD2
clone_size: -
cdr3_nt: TGTGCCAGTATCGAGGCGGGGGGCCCCACCGGGGAGCTGTTTTTT
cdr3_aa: CASIEAGGPTGELFF

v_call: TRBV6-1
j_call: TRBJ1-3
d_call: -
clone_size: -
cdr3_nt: TGTGCCAGCAGTGAAGCTGGGAGACCTGGAAACACCATATATTTT
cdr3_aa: CASSEAGRPGNTIYF

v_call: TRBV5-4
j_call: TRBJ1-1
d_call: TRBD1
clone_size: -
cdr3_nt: TGTGCCAGCAGCTGGGCAGGGGGTTTGAACACTGAAGCTTTCTTT
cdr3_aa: CASSWAGGLNTEAFF

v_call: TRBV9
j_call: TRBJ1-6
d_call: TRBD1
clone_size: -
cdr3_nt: TGTGCCAGCAGCGTCGGACAGGGTACGGTTTCACCCCTCCACTTT
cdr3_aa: CASSVGQGTVSPLHF

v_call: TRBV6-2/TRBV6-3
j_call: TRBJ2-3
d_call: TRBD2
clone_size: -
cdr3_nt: TGTGCCAGCAGTTACAGACTAGCGGGCACAGATACGCAGTATTTT
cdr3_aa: CASSYRLAGTDTQYF

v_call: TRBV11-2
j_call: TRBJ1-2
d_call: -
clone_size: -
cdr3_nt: TGTGCCAGCAGCTTAGATGCAGGGAGGAGCTATGGCTACACCTTC
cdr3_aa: CASSLDAGRSYGYTF

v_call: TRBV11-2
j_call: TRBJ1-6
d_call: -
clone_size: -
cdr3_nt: TGTGCCAGCAGCTTAGAAGGAGGGTATAATTCACCCCTCCACTTT
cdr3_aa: CASSLEGGYNSPLHF

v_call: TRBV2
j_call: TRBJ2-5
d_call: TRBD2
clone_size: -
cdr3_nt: TGTGCCAGGGATAGCGGGGAACAAGAGACCCAGTACTTC
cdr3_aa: CARDSGEQETQYF

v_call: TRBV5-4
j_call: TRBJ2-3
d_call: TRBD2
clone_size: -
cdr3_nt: TGTGCCAGCAGCTCAGAGCGGGGGCCCACAGATACGCAGTATTTT
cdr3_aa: CASSSERGPTDTQYF

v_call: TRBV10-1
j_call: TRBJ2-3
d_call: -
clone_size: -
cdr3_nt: TGCGCCAGCAGGAGGGTAACTAGCATAGTTGATACGCAGTATTTT
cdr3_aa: CASRRVTSIVDTQYF

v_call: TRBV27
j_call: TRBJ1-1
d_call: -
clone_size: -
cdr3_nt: TGTGCCAGCAGGAATGAACAGGGCACTGAAGCTTTCTTT
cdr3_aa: CASRNEQGTEAFF

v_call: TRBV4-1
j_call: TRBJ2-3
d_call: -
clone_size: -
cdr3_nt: TGCGCCAGCAGCCAAGATAATGGGCTAAGCACAGATACGCAGTATTTT
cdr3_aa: CASSQDNGLSTDTQYF

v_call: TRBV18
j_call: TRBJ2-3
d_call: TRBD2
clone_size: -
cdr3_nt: TGTGCCAGCTCACCACTAAGCGGGGGGGCAGATACGCAGTATTTT
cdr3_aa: CASSPLSGGADTQYF

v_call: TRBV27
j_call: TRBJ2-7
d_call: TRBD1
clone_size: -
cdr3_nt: TGTGCCAGCAGTGTCTACAGGGGGAGCTCCTACGAGCAGTACTTC
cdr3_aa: CASSVYRGSSYEQYF

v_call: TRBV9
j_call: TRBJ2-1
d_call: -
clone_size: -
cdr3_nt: TGTGCCAGCAGCGTAGAGTGGGGGGACAATGAGCAGTTCTTC
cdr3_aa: CASSVEWGDNEQFF

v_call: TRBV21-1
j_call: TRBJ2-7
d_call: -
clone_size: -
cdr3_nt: TGTGCCAGCAGCAAAGTTCCGACTAGCGGGGATACCTACGAGCAGTACTTC
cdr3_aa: CASSKVPTSGDTYEQYF

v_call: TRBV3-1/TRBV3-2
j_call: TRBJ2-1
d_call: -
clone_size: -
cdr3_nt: TGTGCCAGCAGCCAAGGGTCCCGCAGGGGTCAGGAGCAGTTCTTC
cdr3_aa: CASSQGSRRGQEQFF

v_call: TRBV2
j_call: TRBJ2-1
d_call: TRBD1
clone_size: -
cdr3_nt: TGTGCCAGCAGGTCCACAGGGGTTGGGGAGCAGTTCTTC
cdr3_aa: CASRSTGVGEQFF

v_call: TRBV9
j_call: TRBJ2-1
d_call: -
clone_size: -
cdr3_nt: TGTGCCAGCAGCGTAGGACAATACAATGAGCAGTTCTTC
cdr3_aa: CASSVGQYNEQFF

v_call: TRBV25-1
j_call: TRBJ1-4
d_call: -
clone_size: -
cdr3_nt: TGTGCCAGCAGTCAGGGTCCGGAAAAACTGTTTTTT
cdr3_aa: CASSQGPEKLFF

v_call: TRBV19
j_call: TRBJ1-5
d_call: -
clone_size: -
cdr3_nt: TGTGCCAGTAGGCCGCAGGGTAGTGGTCAGCCCCAGCATTTT
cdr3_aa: CASRPQGSGQPQHF

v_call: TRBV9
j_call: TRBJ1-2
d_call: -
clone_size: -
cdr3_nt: TGTGCCAGCAGCGTATCGACAGAAGCTAACTATGGCTACACCTTC
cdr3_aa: CASSVSTEANYGYTF

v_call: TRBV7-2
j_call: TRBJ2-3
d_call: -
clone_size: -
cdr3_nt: TGTGCCAGCAGCCCTCCGAGCACAGATACGCAGTATTTT
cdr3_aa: CASSPPSTDTQYF

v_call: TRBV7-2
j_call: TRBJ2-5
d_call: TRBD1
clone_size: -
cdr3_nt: TGTGCCAGCACCGACCCGGGGACAGGCTTTCAAGAGACCCAGTACTTC
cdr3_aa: CASTDPGTGFQETQYF